The entry below gives a single T cell receptor beta chain sequence along with its context. The data stem from a study of TIL therapy for anti-PD-1-resistant metastatic lung cancer. As to time point: pre-treatment sample, taken before nivolumab and TIL therapy. With 4 bases clipped from V and 0 bases from J, the junction kept 9 bases outside the gene matches. The CDR3 has 17 amino acids. Germline V gives CDR1 SGHNT, CDR2 YENEEA. The immunoSEQ assay was v3. Survey-level samples got 1.5 million to 2.5 million read pairs; deep-level samples got about 5-6.5 million. Sequenced by immunoSEQ multiplex PCR; TCRdb stores in-frame clones only, minus some. The sample has tens of thousands of clones, around 71% seen once.

The receptor was derived from a person between 30 and 79 years old with non-small cell lung cancer. This material consisted of blood, taken at baseline. The chain employs TRBV11-3 and TRBJ2-1; 7 nucleotides agree with TRBD1. CDR3 residues: CASSSHPGQSSYNEQFF. CDR3 nucleotides: TGTGCCAGCAGCTCGCACCCGGGACAGAGCTCCTACAATGAGCAGTTCTTC.